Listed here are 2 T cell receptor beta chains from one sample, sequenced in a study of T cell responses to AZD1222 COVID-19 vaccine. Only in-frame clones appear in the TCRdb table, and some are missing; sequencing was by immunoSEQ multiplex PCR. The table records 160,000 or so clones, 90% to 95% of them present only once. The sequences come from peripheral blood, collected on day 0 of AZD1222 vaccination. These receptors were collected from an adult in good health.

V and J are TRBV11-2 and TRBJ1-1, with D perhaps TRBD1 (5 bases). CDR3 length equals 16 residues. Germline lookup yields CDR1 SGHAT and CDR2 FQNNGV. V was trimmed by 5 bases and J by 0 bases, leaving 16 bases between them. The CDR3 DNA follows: TGTGCCAGCAGCCTCTGGGGGACTGACATGAACACTGAAGCTTTCTTT. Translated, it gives CASSLWGTDMNTEAFF.

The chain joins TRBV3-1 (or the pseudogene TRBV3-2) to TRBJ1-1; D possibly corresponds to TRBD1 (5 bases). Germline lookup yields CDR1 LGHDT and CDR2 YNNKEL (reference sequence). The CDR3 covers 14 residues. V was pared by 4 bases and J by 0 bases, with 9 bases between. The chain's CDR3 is CASSPGLMNTEAFF. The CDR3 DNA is TGTGCCAGCAGCCCAGGGCTCATGAACACTGAAGCTTTCTTT.